Below, 15 T cell receptor beta chains from the same sample are listed, as sequenced in a study of T-cell memory formation after mild COVID-19. TCRdb passed the 5' RACE reads through MiXCR, listing each CDR3 protein once. The sample shows about 470,000 distinct CDR3 sequences, roughly 23% of them seen only once. Sequenced sample: PBMCs or a T cell subset sorted from them (not recorded which). The receptor set was obtained from an adult woman who had mild COVID-19 (a few samples of this study predate the infection). Cell type and time point are not known.

Only a few counts were recorded for this clonotype. The CDR3 reads CASSFVPRETQYF. CDR3 in DNA: TGTGCCAGCAGTTTCGTCCCGAGGGAGACCCAGTACTTC. J is TRBJ2-5 and V is TRBV27; unclear D gene. Trimming removed 3 bases from V and 5 bases from J, with 10 bases in between. The CDR3 length is 13 residues. Germline CDR1 MNHEY, CDR2 SMNVEV (reference sequence).

The chain has TRBV12-3 or TRBV12-4 and TRBJ2-3; D remains ambiguous. This CDR3 has 13 amino acids. The V and J ends lost 6 bases and 0 bases respectively, with 7 bases between them. This CDR3 is CASRRVSTDTQYF. The CDR3 DNA is TGTGCCAGCAGAAGGGTTAGCACAGATACGCAGTATTTT.

This clonotype has more than one count but fewer than ten. The chain recombines TRBV4-2 with TRBJ2-5; TRBD1 matches 9 bases. CDR3 length: 16 residues. Trimming at V came to 4 bases and at J to 7 bases, leaving 13 bases not matched to a gene. Germline lookup yields CDR1 LGHNA and CDR2 YNFKEQ. The CDR3 coding sequence is TGTGCCAGCAGCCGACTATCCGGGACAGGGTTAGGGACCCAGTACTTC. It specifies CASSRLSGTGLGTQYF.

The sample holds a few counts of this clonotype. This chain connects TRBV24-1 to TRBJ2-6; D perhaps matches TRBD1 (6 bases). Germline lookup yields CDR1 KGHDR and CDR2 SFDVKD. The germline V and J ends were trimmed by 4 bases and 0 bases, with 15 bases remaining between them. This CDR3 is built from 18 residues. The CDR3 region has the DNA TGTGCCACCAGTGACCCTAGGACAGCGAGCTCTGGGGCCAACGTCCTGACTTTC. Protein product: CATSDPRTASSGANVLTF.

This clonotype was counted between two and nine times. The rearrangement links TRBV7-9 to TRBJ2-1; D unclear. CDR3 size: 12 residues. V lost 0 bases and J 8 bases, leaving 5 bases between the germline ends. CDR1 is SEHNR and CDR2 is FQNEAQ in the germline V gene (reference sequence). The CDR3 sequence is CASSLAFDEQFF. For the CDR3, the DNA is TGTGCCAGCAGCTTAGCGTTTGATGAGCAGTTCTTC.

This clonotype was detected a few times. The chain employs TRBV7-2 and TRBJ1-5, with 9 bases matching TRBD1. Germline V gene lookup returns CDR1 SGHTA and CDR2 FQGNSA. CDR3 length: 16 residues. V dropped 5 bases and J dropped 3; count of bases not matched to a gene: 8. Here the CDR3 reads CASSDRDRVINQPQHF. CDR3 bases: TGTGCCAGCAGCGACCGGGACAGGGTGATCAATCAGCCCCAGCATTTT.

The chain links TRBV25-1 to TRBJ2-1; D perhaps matches TRBD2 (6 bases). The CDR3 has 14 amino acids. The germline CDR1 and CDR2 sequences are MGHDK and SYGVNS. The V end lost 5 bases, the J end lost 6 bases, and 14 bases lay between the germline ends. The CDR3 DNA follows: TGTGCCAGCAGTAAGGAGGGTATACTCAATGAGCAGTTCTTC. Residues: CASSKEGILNEQFF. The variable domain in full, with the rest retrieved from reference TRBV25-1 and TRBJ2-1, is EADIYQTPRYLVIGTGKKITLECSQTMGHDKMYWYQQDPGMELHLIHYSYGVNSTEKGDLSSESTVSRIRTEHFPLTLESARPSHTSQYLCASSKEGILNEQFFGPGTRLTVL.

This clonotype was seen more than once but under ten times. V is TRBV11-3 and J is TRBJ1-1; D might be TRBD1 (6 bases). The ends were cut back, 8 bases at V and 1 base at J, with 11 bases in the middle. This CDR3 has 13 residues. The germline CDR1 and CDR2 sequences are SGHNT and YENEEA. The CDR3, as DNA: TGTGCCAGCGGAAGGACAGCGAACACTGAAGCTTTCTTT. Its translation: CASGRTANTEAFF.

This clonotype was seen more than once but under ten times. The chain has TRBV20-1 and TRBJ2-5; 8 bases map to TRBD2. The germline V gene has CDR1 DFQATT and CDR2 SNEGSKA (reference sequence). The CDR3 loop spans 15 amino acids. J gave up 9 bases and V 0 bases, and 12 bases lay outside the gene matches. The CDR3 region is CSARDQGTSIWAQYF. In DNA, the CDR3 is TGCAGTGCTAGAGATCAAGGGACTAGTATATGGGCCCAGTACTTC.

The chain links TRBV7-6 to TRBJ2-3, with unresolved D. Trimming took 5 bases from V and 4 from J, leaving 13 bases between them. Germline-derived CDR1 and CDR2 are SGHVS and FNYEAQ. This CDR3 is built from 14 residues. CDR3 nucleotide sequence: TGTGCCAGCAGCCGAAGCCTTCTGGCAGATACGCAGTATTTT. It encodes CASSRSLLADTQYF.

The chain couples TRBV9 to TRBJ1-2; tentative D call: TRBD1 (5 bases). The V and J ends lost 4 bases and 7 bases respectively, with 20 bases between them. The germline CDR1 and CDR2 sequences are SGDLS and YYNGEE. This CDR3 comprises 15 residues. CDR3 in amino acids: CASSPTQEGSFGYTF. CDR3 DNA: TGTGCCAGCAGCCCCACACAGGAGGGCAGTTTTGGCTACACCTTC.

This clonotype was detected a few times. This chain connects TRBV7-9 to TRBJ2-7; D not resolved. The CDR3 is made up of 13 amino acids. V lost 0 bases and J 4 bases, leaving 7 bases between the germline ends. Germline V gene lookup returns CDR1 SEHNR and CDR2 FQNEAQ (reference sequence). The CDR3 here is CASSLAGGYEQYV. CDR3 bases: TGTGCCAGCAGCTTAGCGGGCGGATACGAGCAGTACGTC.

This chain connects TRBV6-5 to TRBJ1-1; D is unresolved. From germline, CDR1 is MNHEY and CDR2 SVGAGI. This CDR3 is built from 13 residues. V lost 7 bases to trimming and J lost 0 bases, with 9 bases between them. The DNA of the CDR3 is TGTGCCAGCAACGATCCCTTGAACACTGAAGCTTTCTTT. Protein product: CASNDPLNTEAFF.

The chain couples TRBV2 to TRBJ2-3; the match to TRBD2 covers 9 bases. The length of the CDR3 is 15 residues. V was pared by 2 bases and J by 4 bases, with 4 bases of the junction left unmatched. CDR1 is SNHLY and CDR2 is FYNNEI in the germline V gene. Written as DNA, the CDR3 is TGTGCCAGCAGTGAAAGTGGACTAGCGTCAGATACGCAGTATTTT. Translated, it gives CASSESGLASDTQYF.

The V call is TRBV6-6, the J call TRBJ1-1; the D is unclear. This CDR3 has 13 amino acids. In germline, CDR1 is MNHNY, CDR2 SVGAGI (reference sequence). The V end lost 6 bases, the J end lost 1 base, and 9 bases lay between the germline ends. The CDR3 sequence: CASRTGENTEAFF. The CDR3 DNA reads TGTGCCAGCAGAACGGGAGAGAACACTGAAGCTTTCTTT.